The text below deals with one T cell receptor beta chain. Its antigen is as yet unknown. This sample is part of a study of shared clonotypes between healthy human individuals. Study-level points and caveats: Shared across several donors were about 4.8% of the naive CD4 clonotypes.

CDR1 is SQVTM, CDR2 ANQGSEA, per germline. V was clipped by 3 bases and J by 4 bases, with 18 bases between them. The CDR3 runs 15 residues. At the deep level, the assay was run. In the source study's methods: Filtering differed because ImmunoSEQ produced junction-only sequences that carried no quality scores. TCRdb's table, derived via immunoSEQ multiplex PCR, lists solely in-frame clones and lacks some. From that table come the V and J calls and clone size; the DNA was used to work out D and trimming. The sample has approximately 600,000 clones, 85% to 95% seen once. The naive CD8 population came from CD45RO-negative cells selected for CCR7, without terminally differentiated effector memory CD45RA+ cells. None of the donors, who were healthy HIV-negative adults, had recently had acute infections or vaccinations.

The clonotype was recovered from a woman under 40 in good health. The specimen sequenced was naive CD8+ T cells sorted from blood. The chain employs TRBV29-1 and TRBJ1-2; tentatively, D is TRBD1 (5 bases). CDR3 DNA sequence: TGCAGCGTTGAGGGACGATCATCCCCTCCCTATGGCTACACCTTC. It specifies CSVEGRSSPPYGYTF.